Each of the 3 T cell receptor beta chains below was sequenced from the same sample in a study of Graves' ophthalmopathy and Graves' hyperthyroidism. The TCR beta CDR3 regions underwent amplification from RNA transcripts. The authors performed first-round RT-PCR with HTBI primers and then a second-round multiplex PCR. TCRdb re-called the multiplex PCR reads with MiXCR, one entry per CDR3 protein. The sample lists roughly 480,000 distinct CDR3 sequences, around 15% occurring once. Sequencing was performed on blood. The receptors shown here come from a woman aged 25-40 years with Graves' ophthalmopathy.

This clonotype was picked up many times. The rearrangement uses TRBV6-5 and TRBJ1-1; D gene uncertain. CDR3 length: 12 residues. Trimming took 7 bases from V and 8 from J, leaving 14 bases between them. Germline CDR1 reads MNHEY; CDR2 reads SVGAGI. CDR3 amino acids: CASTLTREEAFF. CDR3 DNA sequence: TGTGCCAGCACTTTAACCCGGGAGGAAGCTTTCTTT.

In this sample, this clonotype turned up many times. The chain is built from TRBV6-2 or TRBV6-3 and TRBJ1-1, with TRBD1 matching over 10 bases. Germline CDR1 reads MNHEY; CDR2 reads SVGEGT. The V segment lost 0 bases and the J segment 4 bases; nucleotides outside the gene matches: 2. The CDR3 is made up of 15 amino acids. The CDR3 loop reads CASSYSRTGGTEAFF. The CDR3 nucleotides are TGTGCCAGCAGTTACTCCCGGACAGGGGGCACTGAAGCTTTCTTT.

The sample holds many counts of this clonotype. The V call is TRBV27, the J call TRBJ2-7; 9 bases line up with TRBD1. Germline V CDR1 and CDR2: MNHEY, SMNVEV (reference sequence). This CDR3 spans 13 amino acids. Trimming took 6 bases from V and 6 from J; bases not matched to a gene: 6. CDR3 sequence reads: CASSLRDRVEQYF. CDR3 nucleotides: TGTGCCAGCAGCCTCCGGGACAGGGTCGAGCAGTACTTC.